This is a list of T cell receptor beta chains from one sample in a study of vaccination and CD4 T cells after COVID-19. TCRdb reprocessed the PCR reads via MiXCR and lists one record per CDR3 protein. The table records about 18,000 distinct CDR3 sequences, just under 80% of them present only once. Their antigens are not known. The starting material was CD4+ T cells from blood, cultured in vitro, obtained after SARS-CoV-2 vaccination. These TCRs come from a human donor who received a COVID-19 vaccine. Both conserved end residues are part of each CDR3. The D gene is left open where the match is weak. For some rows the clone size is stated as once, few or many, or as a class when expanded; others skip it.

>TRBV20-1|TRBJ2-7|.|TRBD2
TGCAGTGCTTATACGGCTAGCGGGGGCTACGAGCAGTACTTC
CSAYTASGGYEQYF
>TRBV30|TRBJ1-2|.|.
TGTGCCGAACAGGGTCCGAATTGGAATGGCTACACCTTC
CAEQGPNWNGYTF
>TRBV7-3|TRBJ1-1|.|.
TGTGCCAGCAGCTTAATTCCAGGGGAGGTTGAAGCTTTCTTT
CASSLIPGEVEAFF
>TRBV21-1|TRBJ1-1|.|.
TGTGCCAGCAGCATTCAAGCCCAGGGTAACACTGAAGCTTTCTTT
CASSIQAQGNTEAFF
>TRBV30|TRBJ1-1|.|.
TGTGCCTGGAGTCGACAGGAACTCATGAACACTGAAGCTTTCTTT
CAWSRQELMNTEAFF
>TRBV25-1|TRBJ1-1|.|.
TGTGCCAGCAGTGAATATGCAGGGCCGAGCGCTGAAGCTTTCTTT
CASSEYAGPSAEAFF
>TRBV6-1|TRBJ1-6|once|TRBD1
TGTGCCAGCAGCTCTAGTCCGGGACAGGGGGGGACACCCCTCCACTTT
CASSSSPGQGGTPLHF
>TRBV20-1|TRBJ1-5|.|TRBD1
TGCAGTGCCGGCCCCGGACAGGGCCAGCCCCAGCATTTT
CSAGPGQGQPQHF
>TRBV29-1|TRBJ1-1|.|.
TGCAGCGTTGGGGTAGCTTACAACACTGAAGCTTTCTTT
CSVGVAYNTEAFF
>TRBV7-2|TRBJ2-7|.|TRBD1
TGTGCCAGCAGCTTCCCGGGACAGGGGGCAGGCGAGCAGTACTTC
CASSFPGQGAGEQYF
>TRBV30|TRBJ1-1|.|.
TGTGCCTGGAACAAAGACAAATTGAACACTGAAGCTTTCTTT
CAWNKDKLNTEAFF
>TRBV6-5|TRBJ2-3|.|.
TGTGCCAGCAGTTACCTTACGACTAGTAACGCAGATACGCAGTATTTT
CASSYLTTSNADTQYF
>TRBV5-5|TRBJ1-1|.|TRBD1
TGTGCCAGCAGCCGGACAGGGGGTGACACTGAAGCTTTCTTT
CASSRTGGDTEAFF
>TRBV7-2|TRBJ1-2|.|TRBD1
TGTGCCAGCAGCTTAGGTGGGACAGGACCCCGGGGCTACACCTTC
CASSLGGTGPRGYTF
>TRBV5-4|TRBJ1-3|.|.
TGTGCCAACGAGAGTACTGGGGCTTCTGGAAACACCATATATTTT
CANESTGASGNTIYF
>TRBV12-3/TRBV12-4|TRBJ1-5|.|.
TGTGCCAGCAGTTTAGCGCGGAAGGGGGCCCAGCATTTT
CASSLARKGAQHF
>TRBV4-2|TRBJ2-3|.|.
TGTGCCAGCAGTCCCGATAGGGCAGATACGCAGTATTTT
CASSPDRADTQYF
>TRBV2|TRBJ2-3|.|.
TGTGCCAGCAGTGAGGGACCTAACACAGATACGCAGTATTTT
CASSEGPNTDTQYF
>TRBV6-1|TRBJ1-2|.|.
TGTGCCAGCAGAAAAGAGACAGGCGTTGGGGGCTACACCTTC
CASRKETGVGGYTF
>TRBV20-1|TRBJ1-5|.|.
TGCAGTGCTAGCCCCTCCCAGGGAAGCAATCAGCCCCAGCATTTT
CSASPSQGSNQPQHF
>TRBV20-1|TRBJ1-1|.|.
TGCAGTGCTAGAGACGCGGGTTGGGCAGAAGCTTTCTTT
CSARDAGWAEAFF
>TRBV2|TRBJ1-5|.|.
TGTGCCAGCAGCGGGGGGTATAATCAGCCCCAGCATTTT
CASSGGYNQPQHF
>TRBV6-1|TRBJ1-1|.|.
TGTGCCAGCAATCCACAGGGAGTGAACACTGAAGCTTTCTTT
CASNPQGVNTEAFF
>TRBV19|TRBJ2-7|.|.
TGTGCCAGTAGTAGTCGGGTCTTTCCCTACGAGCAGTACTTC
CASSSRVFPYEQYF
>TRBV2|TRBJ1-2|.|.
TGTGCCAGCAGTGGAGGGGCTGGCTACACCTTC
CASSGGAGYTF
>TRBV30|TRBJ2-7|.|.
TGTGCCTCTGGACCGAACGTCTACGAGCAGTACTTC
CASGPNVYEQYF